This TCR beta chain was captured by sequencing in a study of PD-1 blockade in classical Hodgkin lymphoma. Broader study findings: Baseline TCR diversity was reportedly lower in newly diagnosed patients than healthy donors. It was CD4+ TCR diversity, not CD8+, that rose significantly by C4D1.

V was clipped by 2 bases and J by 9 bases, with 11 bases between them. This CDR3 contains 12 residues. Per germline, CDR1 MNHEY and CDR2 SMNVEV (reference sequence). With no exception, relapse followed autologous stem cell transplantation in all patients, and brentuximab vedotin exposure varied. Note on this clone: What it binds is unknown.

Using immunoSEQ multiplex PCR, the repertoire was profiled, and TCRdb retains in-frame clones only, with some absent. Among about 110,000 clones listed, about 89% were seen once. J is TRBJ2-7 and V is TRBV27; D is ambiguous. The sample was peripheral blood mononuclear cells (PBMCs), taken before the second cycle of nivolumab. The TCR originated in a human donor with classical Hodgkin lymphoma. CDR3 sequence reads: CASSLNASGQYF. In nucleotides, the CDR3 is TGTGCCAGCAGTTTAAATGCATCTGGGCAGTACTTC.